The next 7 T cell receptor beta chains were all read from a single sample in a study of blood T cell repertoires in COVID-19. Measured with immunoSEQ multiplex PCR; TCRdb has only the in-frame clones, and not every one. The sample lists 40,000 or so clones, 70% to 90% seen once, with 12% to 15% in the top ten. The sample was peripheral blood. The receptors were gathered from a human donor in a cohort sampled during active COVID-19.

Comment on this clone: At one boundary the junction diverges from the germline segment, which might be a read error. The chain combines TRBV11-2 with TRBJ2-1, with 14 nucleotides matching TRBD2. CDR1 is SGHAT and CDR2 is FQNNGV in the germline V gene. This CDR3 spans 16 amino acids. CDR3: CASSQGTSGGRAAALF. In nucleotides, the CDR3 is TGTGCCAGCAGCCAAGGGACTAGCGGGGGCCGGGCGGCGGCGCTCTTC. The variable domain in full, with the rest retrieved from reference TRBV11-2 and TRBJ2-1, is EAGVAQSPRYKIIEKRQSVAFWCNPISGHATLYWYQQILGQGPKLLIQFQNNGVVDDSQLPKDRFSAERLKGVDSTLKIQPAKLEDSAVYLCASSQGTSGGRAAALFGPGTRLTVL.

The chain uses TRBV13 and TRBJ2-5; D remains unclear. V lost 2 bases and J 4 bases, leaving 5 bases between the germline ends. This CDR3 contains 12 residues. Germline V gene data show CDR1 as PRHDT and CDR2 as FYEKMQ (reference sequence). The CDR3 reads CASSLNRETQYF. In DNA, the CDR3 is TGTGCCAGCAGCTTAAACAGAGAGACCCAGTACTTC.

This clone has only one observation. The CDR3, as DNA: TGTGCCATCAGTGAGGGGGGAGGCACATTGGGAGCTTTCTTT. It yields the protein CAISEGGGTLGAFF. V is TRBV10-3 and J is TRBJ1-1; maybe TRBD1 (5 bases). Germline-derived CDR1 and CDR2 are ENHRY and SYGVKD. Trimming removed 2 bases at V and 10 bases at J, with 17 bases between. The CDR3 contains 14 residues.

V gene TRBV20-1 combines with J gene TRBJ2-1; the match to TRBD2 covers 8 bases. Germline V lookup: CDR1 DFQATT, CDR2 SNEGSKA (reference sequence). This CDR3 has 11 amino acids. V lost 8 bases and J lost 8; bases outside the gene matches: 5. The CDR3 DNA follows: TGCAGTCCCACTAGCGGCCATGAGCAGTTCTTC. This sequence encodes CSPTSGHEQFF.

The rearrangement joins TRBV9 to TRBJ2-7; 8 positions agree with TRBD1. Trimming took 0 bases from V and 0 from J; bases not matched to a gene: 8. From germline, CDR1 is SGDLS and CDR2 YYNGEE. CDR3 length: 17 residues. The CDR3 protein is CASSVDPGTGSSYEQYF. In DNA, the CDR3 is TGTGCCAGCAGCGTAGATCCTGGGACAGGCAGCTCCTACGAGCAGTACTTC.

This clone was observed once. This sequence joins TRBV5-1 and TRBJ2-7, with D unresolved. The V end lost 0 bases, the J end lost 5 bases, and 12 bases lay between the germline ends. Germline loops: CDR1 SGHRS, CDR2 YFSETQ. This CDR3 has 14 amino acids. CDR3 sequence: CASSLAQVSDEQYF. CDR3 DNA: TGCGCCAGCAGCTTGGCGCAGGTATCGGACGAGCAGTACTTC.

CDR3 protein: CASTTGTGVYVLTF. The CDR3 DNA is TGTGCCAGTACGACCGGGACAGGGGTGTACGTCCTGACTTTC. The genes are TRBV19 and TRBJ2-6; the match to TRBD1 covers 10 bases. The V segment lost 7 bases and the J segment 11 bases; nucleotides outside the gene matches: 8. CDR1 is LNHDA, CDR2 SQIVND, per germline (reference sequence). CDR3 length: 14 amino acids. Full variable domain (missing parts from reference TRBV19 and TRBJ2-6): DGGITQSPKYLFRKEGQNVTLSCEQNLNHDAMYWYRQDPGQGLRLIYYSQIVNDFQKGDIAEGYSVSREKKESFPLTVTSAQKNPTAFYLCASTTGTGVYVLTFGAGSRLTVL.